These 14 T cell receptor beta chains were sequenced from one sample in a study of PD-1 blockade in classical Hodgkin lymphoma. Brentuximab vedotin exposure varied, and every patient relapsed after autologous stem cell transplantation. Sequenced by immunoSEQ multiplex PCR; TCRdb stores in-frame clones only, minus some. The table records around 13,000 clones, roughly 82% of them present only once. This sample comprised peripheral blood mononuclear cells (PBMCs), obtained at baseline. These receptors were obtained from a human donor with classical Hodgkin lymphoma.

This chain's CDR3 is CASSFRSRGSEKLFF. The CDR3 nucleotides are TGTGCCAGCAGTTTCCGGTCGCGAGGGTCTGAAAAACTGTTTTTT. The chain joins TRBV27 to TRBJ1-4; D unclear. The CDR3 has 15 amino acids. Germline values: CDR1 MNHEY, CDR2 SMNVEV (reference sequence). V lost 3 bases and J 7 bases, leaving 15 bases between the germline ends.

This clone showed up just a few times. V usage is TRBV6-5 and J usage is TRBJ1-3, with 7 nucleotides matching TRBD1. Germline assignment: CDR1 MNHEY and CDR2 SVGAGI. CDR3 length: 15 residues. V shed 6 bases, J shed 3 bases, and the junction held 8 bases outside the gene matches. The CDR3 region is CASSPPGQDGNTIYF. The CDR3 DNA reads TGTGCCAGCAGCCCTCCTGGACAGGATGGAAACACCATATATTTT.

This clone showed up just once. V is TRBV9 and J is TRBJ1-3, with no clear D. Germline assignment: CDR1 SGDLS and CDR2 YYNGEE. The CDR3 contains 11 residues. Trimming shortened V by 5 bases and J by 4 bases, and 4 bases separated the two germline ends. The CDR3 sequence is CASRKGNTIYF. The DNA of the CDR3 is TGTGCCAGCAGGAAGGGAAACACCATATATTTT.

V is TRBV27 and J is TRBJ1-2; no definite D call. Trimming took off 5 bases at V and 4 bases at J, with 14 bases between the two ends. This CDR3 contains 14 residues. CDR1 and CDR2 (germline): MNHEY, SMNVEV (reference sequence). Written as DNA, the CDR3 is TGTGCCAGCAGTCCCCCCCGATCCCTCTATGGCTACACCTTC. As protein: CASSPPRSLYGYTF.

The rearrangement joins TRBV5-4 to TRBJ1-2; 7 positions agree with TRBD1. Per the germline V gene, CDR1 is SGHNT and CDR2 is YYREEE (reference sequence). CDR3 length: 15 amino acids. Trimming removed 0 bases from V and 2 bases from J; junction bases left unmatched: 4. In DNA form, the CDR3 reads TGTGCCAGCAGCTTGGCCAAACAGGGGAACTATGGCTACACCTTC. It encodes CASSLAKQGNYGYTF.

On this clone: At the DNA level, this CDR3 is encoded by other sequences in the same sample as well. The J gene is TRBJ2-3, the V gene TRBV27; 8 bases line up with TRBD2. The CDR3 sequence is 15 residues long. Germline trimming cut 6 bases from V and 3 bases from J; bases unmatched to any gene: 8. Looked up from germline, CDR1 is MNHEY and CDR2 is SMNVEV (reference sequence). CDR3: CASSLPRGGTDTQYF. The CDR3 DNA follows: TGTGCCAGCAGCCTTCCTCGGGGGGGTACAGATACGCAGTATTTT.

The CDR3 DNA sequence: TGTGCCAGTAGTCTCACAGTAAACACTGAAGCTTTCTTT. It yields the protein CASSLTVNTEAFF. The rearrangement links TRBV19 to TRBJ1-1; D gene uncertain. The V gene lost 5 bases and the J gene lost 2 bases, with 9 bases spanning the gap. The CDR3 consists of 13 residues. From germline, CDR1 is LNHDA and CDR2 SQIVND (reference sequence).

Concerning this clone itself: The same CDR3 also results from other DNA sequences found in this sample. The rearrangement joins TRBV18 to TRBJ2-2; D perhaps matches TRBD1 (5 bases). The CDR3 length is 15 residues. Trimming took off 0 bases at V and 4 bases at J, with 9 bases between the two ends. Germline CDR1 KGHSH, CDR2 LQKENI. The CDR3 DNA sequence: TGTGCCAGCTCACCACCGGGGCGAGTCACCGGGGAGCTGTTTTTT. Encoded protein: CASSPPGRVTGELFF. Full variable domain (outside the CDR3, taken from reference TRBV18 and TRBJ2-2): NAGVMQNPRHLVRRRGQEARLRCSPMKGHSHVYWYRQLPEEGLKFMVYLQKENIIDESGMPKERFSAEFPKEGPSILRIQQVVRGDSAAYFCASSPPGRVTGELFFGEGSRLTVL.

The V and J genes are TRBV2 and TRBJ1-2, with D uncertain. Trimming took 2 bases from V and 0 from J, leaving 7 bases between them. Germline V CDR1 and CDR2: SNHLY, FYNNEI. The CDR3 loop spans 14 amino acids. The CDR3, as DNA: TGTGCCAGCAGTGAACCCCCACCTAACTATGGCTACACCTTC. Its protein product is CASSEPPPNYGYTF.

V gene TRBV9 combines with J gene TRBJ2-2, with 9 bases identical to TRBD1. CDR3 length equals 16 residues. CDR1 and CDR2 (germline): SGDLS, YYNGEE. Unmatched junction bases numbered 6, after V lost 3 bases and J lost 3 bases. Written as DNA, the CDR3 is TGTGCCAGCAGCGAGGGGACAGGGATGGACACCGGGGAGCTGTTTTTT. Protein: CASSEGTGMDTGELFF.

V and J are TRBV7-9 and TRBJ1-5; perhaps TRBD1 as D (5 bases). The ends were cut back, 7 bases at V and 1 base at J, with 14 bases in the middle. Per the germline V gene, CDR1 is SEHNR and CDR2 is FQNEAQ (reference sequence). CDR3 length: 15 amino acids. The chain's CDR3 is CASTGDSLSNQPQHF. The CDR3 DNA sequence: TGTGCCAGCACCGGAGACAGTTTAAGCAATCAGCCCCAGCATTTT.

The chain uses TRBV28 and TRBJ2-7, with D possibly TRBD1 on 5 matching bases. V was shortened by 4 bases and J by 4 bases, with 8 bases between the two germline ends. The CDR3 has 12 residues. Germline CDR1 is MDHEN and CDR2 is SYDVKM. The CDR3 reads CASSYGQYEQYF. DNA for the CDR3: TGTGCCAGCAGTTACGGACAATACGAGCAGTACTTC.

The gene calls are TRBV10-3 and TRBJ1-2, with 8 bases lining up with TRBD1. The V and J ends lost 4 bases and 4 bases, in that order; junction bases with no gene match: 5. The germline CDR1 and CDR2 sequences are ENHRY and SYGVKD. The CDR3 contains 14 residues. The CDR3 DNA reads TGTGCCATCAGTGTAGGAGGACAGGGCTATGGCTACACCTTC. It encodes CAISVGGQGYGYTF.

This chain connects TRBV28 to TRBJ2-1; 9 bases align to TRBD2. The CDR3 consists of 14 residues. From germline, CDR1 is MDHEN and CDR2 SYDVKM. Losses at the gene ends were 3 bases for V and 4 bases for J; bases not matched to a gene: 1. CDR3 sequence reads: CASSLTSGYNEQFF. CDR3 DNA sequence: TGTGCCAGCAGTTTGACTAGCGGATACAATGAGCAGTTCTTC. Full variable domain (outside the CDR3, taken from reference TRBV28 and TRBJ2-1): DVKVTQSSRYLVKRTGEKVFLECVQDMDHENMFWYRQDPGLGLRLIYFSYDVKMKEKGDIPEGYSVSREKKERFSLILESASTNQTSMYLCASSLTSGYNEQFFGPGTRLTVL.